The clone carrying this TCR beta chain was counted a few times. The data were taken from a study of blood T cell repertoires in COVID-19. The overall study: Samples representing acute and convalescent COVID-19 were sourced from the United States, Italy and Spain.

Germline V gene data show CDR1 as KGHDR and CDR2 as SFDVKD. The CDR3 has 15 amino acids. Trimming stripped 2 bases from V and 1 base from J, with 10 bases between. The protocol was immunoSEQ multiplex PCR, while the TCRdb copy is restricted to in-frame clones and leaves out a portion. This table has over 100,000 clones, 80% to 90% appearing once. The receptor was isolated from a human donor in a cohort sampled during active COVID-19. Input material: peripheral blood. The rearrangement joins TRBV24-1 to TRBJ1-1; D possibly corresponds to TRBD1 (6 bases). The CDR3 spells CATSDSQGGNTEAFF. CDR3 coding DNA: TGTGCCACCAGTGATTCTCAAGGGGGGAACACTGAAGCTTTCTTT.